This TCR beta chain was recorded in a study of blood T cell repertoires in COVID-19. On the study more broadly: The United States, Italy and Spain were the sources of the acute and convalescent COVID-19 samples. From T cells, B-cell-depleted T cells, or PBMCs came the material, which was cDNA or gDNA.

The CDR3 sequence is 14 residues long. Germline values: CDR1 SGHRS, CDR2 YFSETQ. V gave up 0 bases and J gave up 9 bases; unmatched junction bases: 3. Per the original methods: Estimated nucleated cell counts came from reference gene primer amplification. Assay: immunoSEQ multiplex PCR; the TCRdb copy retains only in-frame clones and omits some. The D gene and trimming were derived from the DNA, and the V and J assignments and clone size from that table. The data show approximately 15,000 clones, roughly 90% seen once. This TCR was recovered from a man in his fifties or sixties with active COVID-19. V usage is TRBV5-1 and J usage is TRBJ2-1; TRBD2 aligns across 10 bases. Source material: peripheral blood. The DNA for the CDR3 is TGCGCCAGCAGCTTGGCGTCTAGCGGGAGTGAGCAGTTCTTC. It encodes CASSLASSGSEQFF. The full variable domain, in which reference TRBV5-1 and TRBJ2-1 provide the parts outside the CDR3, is KAGVTQTPRYLIKTRGQQVTLSCSPISGHRSVSWYQQTPGQGLQFLFEYFSETQRNKGNFPGRFSGRQFSNSRSEMNVSTLELGDSALYLCASSLASSGSEQFFGPGTRLTVL.